The 23 T cell receptor beta chains reported below all come from one sample, sequenced in a study of T cell responses to AZD1222 COVID-19 vaccine. Generated by immunoSEQ multiplex PCR, the TCRdb table keeps only in-frame clones and is missing some. This sample yields about 150,000 clones, of which about 81% are seen a single time; less than 5% belongs to the top ten. The sequenced sample was peripheral blood, obtained on day 0 of MenACWY control vaccination. The source is an adult in good health.

The V and J genes are TRBV4-1 and TRBJ1-4; D is unresolved. CDR1 and CDR2 (germline): MGHRA, YSYEKL. There are 12 residues in the CDR3. V was clipped by 3 bases and J by 8 bases, with 7 bases between them. The CDR3 nucleotides are TGCGCCAGCAGCCAGGGTGGGGAAAAACTGTTTTTT. This sequence encodes CASSQGGEKLFF.

The CDR3 sequence: CASTLGPVGEKLFF. CDR3 nucleotide sequence: TGTGCCAGCACCCTGGGACCGGTGGGTGAAAAACTGTTTTTT. V usage is TRBV5-5 and J usage is TRBJ1-4; TRBD1 is a possible D gene (5 bases). With 6 bases removed from V and 7 bases from J, the gap between germline ends came to 16 bases. Germline CDR1 SGHKS, CDR2 YYEKEE (reference sequence). The CDR3 contains 14 residues.

This clone was counted between two and nine times. The V gene is TRBV7-7, the J gene TRBJ1-4; D remains ambiguous. Between the trimmed V and J ends, which lost 4 bases and 5 bases, there was a span of 8 bases. This CDR3 region has 13 residues. Germline V lookup: CDR1 SSHAT, CDR2 FNYEAQ (reference sequence). The CDR3 nucleotides are TGTGCCAGCAGCTCCTCAAAAAATGAAAAACTGTTTTTT. Encoded protein: CASSSSKNEKLFF.

V gene TRBV3-1 (or the pseudogene TRBV3-2) combines with J gene TRBJ1-2; the match to TRBD1 covers 10 bases. CDR1 and CDR2 (germline): LGHDT, YNNKEL (reference sequence). This CDR3 comprises 13 residues. The V segment lost 4 bases and the J segment 4 bases; nucleotides outside the gene matches: 0. The CDR3, as DNA: TGTGCCAGCAGCCGACAGGGGGCCTATGGCTACACCTTC. Amino acids: CASSRQGAYGYTF.

A note on this clone: This specimen includes other DNA sequences encoding the same CDR3. The J gene is TRBJ1-2, the V gene TRBV4-2, with a tentative D call TRBD1 (5 bases). Trimming pared 0 bases from V and 3 bases from J, leaving 11 bases between. The CDR3 has 15 amino acids. CDR1 is LGHNA, CDR2 YNFKEQ, per germline. CDR3 DNA: TGTGCCAGCAGCCAAGAGAGGGGATCGGACTATGGCTACACCTTC. Residues: CASSQERGSDYGYTF.

This sequence joins TRBV19 and TRBJ1-6; no definite D call. There are 16 residues in the CDR3. The germline V and J ends were trimmed by 7 bases and 0 bases, with 13 bases remaining between them. The germline gives CDR1 LNHDA, CDR2 SQIVND (reference sequence). CDR3 region: CASNPTRSSYNSPLHF. CDR3 DNA sequence: TGTGCCAGTAACCCAACCAGGAGCTCCTATAATTCACCCCTCCACTTT.

The gene calls are TRBV2 and TRBJ2-6; 10 bases match TRBD1. CDR1 SNHLY and CDR2 FYNNEI come from the germline V gene. This CDR3 is built from 16 residues. After removal of 7 bases from V and 2 bases from J, the junction contained 5 bases not matched to a gene. CDR3 protein: CASTATGGAGANVLTF. CDR3 nucleotide sequence: TGTGCCAGCACCGCGACAGGGGGCGCTGGGGCCAACGTCCTGACTTTC.

The CDR3 region is CASSLGGWDEQFF. The CDR3 DNA sequence: TGTGCCAGCAGCTTAGGCGGATGGGATGAGCAGTTCTTC. The chain couples TRBV11-2 to TRBJ2-1; D is unclear. CDR3 size: 13 residues. Germline values: CDR1 SGHAT, CDR2 FQNNGV. The V end was cut by 1 base, the J end by 8 bases, with 9 bases between.

The chain recombines TRBV6-5 with TRBJ2-3; D possibly corresponds to TRBD2 (6 bases). The ends were cut back, 0 bases at V and 3 bases at J, with 13 bases in the middle. The CDR3 totals 16 residues. Germline V CDR1 and CDR2: MNHEY, SVGAGI. The CDR3 nucleotides read TGTGCCAGCAGTTACTCCTCGGGGGAACGGACAGATACGCAGTATTTT. Translated: CASSYSSGERTDTQYF.

The CDR3 DNA follows: TGTGCCAGCAGAGGTAGCGGGGGCGGCGAGCAGTACGTC. This translates into CASRGSGGGEQYV. The gene calls are TRBV28 and TRBJ2-7; 9 bases line up with TRBD2. The germline V gene encodes CDR1 MDHEN and CDR2 SYDVKM. The CDR3 runs 13 residues. After removal of 6 bases from V and 6 bases from J, the junction contained 6 bases not matched to a gene.

The CDR3 spells CASSHPPDSYEQYV. CDR3 nucleotide sequence: TGTGCCAGCAGCCACCCCCCGGACAGCTACGAGCAGTACGTC. This rearrangement joins TRBV6-2 or TRBV6-3 to TRBJ2-7; D is possibly TRBD1 (6 bases). This CDR3 region has 14 residues. Trimming took 6 bases from V and 3 from J, leaving 15 bases between them. Germline CDR1 reads MNHEY; CDR2 reads SVGEGT.

The rearrangement joins TRBV7-9 to TRBJ2-3, with 13 bases matching TRBD2. Germline assignment: CDR1 SEHNR and CDR2 FQNEAQ (reference sequence). The ends lost 5 bases at V and 4 bases at J; junction bases unmatched: 6. This CDR3 spans 16 amino acids. CDR3 DNA sequence: TGTGCCAGCAGCCCCCGACTAGCGGGGGGTGCAGATACGCAGTATTTT. This encodes CASSPRLAGGADTQYF.

This chain joins TRBV18 and TRBJ2-7; D unclear. CDR3 length: 12 residues. Per germline, CDR1 KGHSH and CDR2 LQKENI. V was clipped by 3 bases and J by 1 base, with 4 bases between them. Here the CDR3 DNA reads TGTGCCAGCTCACCTACGTCCTACGAGCAGTACTTC. Its protein product is CASSPTSYEQYF.

Only a few counts were recorded for this clone. The chain couples TRBV19 to TRBJ1-4; TRBD1 might be the D (5 bases). V was clipped by 7 bases and J by 3 bases, with 15 bases between them. This CDR3 region has 15 residues. Germline assignment: CDR1 LNHDA and CDR2 SQIVND (reference sequence). The DNA of the CDR3 is TGTGCCAGTAAGCCCCTGTGGGGGTCTAATGAAAAACTGTTTTTT. Its translation: CASKPLWGSNEKLFF.

This clone was seen a few times. The CDR3 region is CASRSASPSSYEQYV. The CDR3 nucleotides are TGTGCCAGCCGGAGCGCGTCCCCAAGCTCCTACGAGCAGTACGTC. This chain connects TRBV28 to TRBJ2-7; D unresolved. The V end was cut by 8 bases, the J end by 0 bases, with 17 bases between. The CDR3 sequence is 15 residues long. The germline CDR1 and CDR2 sequences are MDHEN and SYDVKM.

V gene TRBV4-2 combines with J gene TRBJ2-3; 7 nucleotides line up with TRBD1. Germline CDR1 and CDR2: LGHNA and YNFKEQ. V lost 5 bases, J lost 6 bases, and 8 bases stayed unmatched. CDR3 size: 14 residues. The CDR3 protein is CASSSDRKSDTQYF. The CDR3 nucleotides are TGTGCCAGCAGCTCGGACAGGAAATCGGATACGCAGTATTTT.

The rearrangement uses TRBV18 and TRBJ2-3; D not certain. Germline V gene sequence: CDR1 KGHSH, CDR2 LQKENI. CDR3 length: 14 residues. V dropped 0 bases and J dropped 3 bases, with 7 bases sitting between them. The CDR3 reads CASSPPMGTDTQYF. CDR3 DNA: TGTGCCAGCTCACCACCGATGGGGACAGATACGCAGTATTTT.

This clone turned up a few times. The chain combines TRBV7-3 with TRBJ1-1, with D uncertain. The CDR3 is 15 amino acids. Germline V lookup: CDR1 SGHTA, CDR2 FQGTGA. Trimming took off 1 base at V and 6 bases at J, with 15 bases between the two ends. The DNA for the CDR3 is TGTGCCAGCAGCTTAAATTCTGCGGGAATTGCTGAAGCTTTCTTT. This translates into CASSLNSAGIAEAFF.

The chain has TRBV5-1 and TRBJ2-5, with 8 bases matching TRBD1. V shed 4 bases and J 5 bases; nucleotides not matched to a gene: 10. There are 15 residues in the CDR3. Germline V lookup: CDR1 SGHRS, CDR2 YFSETQ. The DNA for the CDR3 is TGCGCCAGCAGCATACTCGGACAGGGTGGGGAGACCCAGTACTTC. Its protein is CASSILGQGGETQYF.

This sequence joins TRBV6-5 and TRBJ2-7, with TRBD1 matching over 8 bases. The CDR3 extends over 14 amino acids. From germline, CDR1 is MNHEY and CDR2 SVGAGI. V was clipped by 5 bases and J by 1 base; unmatched bases: 4. The CDR3 here is CASSRQGQSYEQYF. For the CDR3, the DNA is TGTGCCAGCAGTCGACAGGGGCAATCCTACGAGCAGTACTTC.

Remarks on this clone: Other DNA sequences in the sample encode the same CDR3. V usage is TRBV2 and J usage is TRBJ1-1, with D uncertain. The CDR3 loop spans 11 amino acids. V was cut by 6 bases and J by 7 bases, with 9 bases left in between. Germline CDR1 SNHLY, CDR2 FYNNEI. The CDR3, as DNA: TGTGCCAGCAGGGAGGGCAGTGAAGCTTTCTTT. Encoded protein: CASREGSEAFF.

The chain links TRBV6-5 to TRBJ2-2; D ambiguous. The V and J ends lost 5 bases and 6 bases respectively, with 10 bases between them. Per germline, CDR1 MNHEY and CDR2 SVGAGI. This CDR3 has 13 residues. The CDR3 coding sequence is TGTGCCAGCAGTAGAAAACTCGCCGGGGAGCTGTTTTTT. Encoded protein: CASSRKLAGELFF.

The chain joins TRBV6-5 to TRBJ2-7; 12 nucleotides match TRBD1. From germline, CDR1 is MNHEY and CDR2 SVGAGI. This CDR3 comprises 13 residues. The CDR3 region is CASGTGGSNEQYV. In nucleotides, the CDR3 is TGTGCCAGCGGGACAGGGGGCTCCAACGAGCAGTACGTC.